Listed below are T cell receptor beta chains from one sample, sequenced in a study of blood T cell repertoires in COVID-19. Only in-frame clones appear in the TCRdb table, and some are missing; sequencing was by immunoSEQ multiplex PCR. In the table there are roughly 260,000 clones, approximately 85% of which are singletons. Sequenced sample: peripheral blood. These receptors all stem from a woman in her 70s with acute or convalescent COVID-19. Both conserved end residues are part of each CDR3. The order of the fields is D gene, clone size, J gene, V gene, CDR3 DNA, CDR3 protein. D genes are given only for firm matches. Part of the rows lack a size; the others show once, few, many or a class for expanded clones.

D gene: .; clone size: .; J gene: TRBJ1-2; V gene: TRBV5-4; CDR3 DNA: TGTGCCAGCAGGCGACAGAACTATGGCTACACCTTC; CDR3 protein: CASRRQNYGYTF
D gene: .; clone size: .; J gene: TRBJ2-5; V gene: TRBV28; CDR3 DNA: TGTGCCAGCAGTTCCCCCCAGCGGTGGCAAGAGACCCAGTACTTC; CDR3 protein: CASSSPQRWQETQYF
D gene: .; clone size: once; J gene: TRBJ2-7; V gene: TRBV5-1; CDR3 DNA: TGCGCCAGCAGCTTGGGGGCCGGAGGTGGCTCCTACGAGCAGTACTTC; CDR3 protein: CASSLGAGGGSYEQYF
D gene: .; clone size: .; J gene: TRBJ2-3; V gene: TRBV24-1; CDR3 DNA: TGTGCCACCAGTGATTTGGGGGGGGCCAGGTCTGGAGATACGCAGTATTTT; CDR3 protein: CATSDLGGARSGDTQYF
D gene: .; clone size: .; J gene: TRBJ1-1; V gene: TRBV6-6; CDR3 DNA: TGTGCCAGCAGCAGGGTTAGGAACACTGAAGCTTTCTTT; CDR3 protein: CASSRVRNTEAFF
D gene: TRBD1; clone size: few; J gene: TRBJ2-7; V gene: TRBV10-2; CDR3 DNA: TGCGCCAGCAGTGAGTCCGGGACAGGGGGATACGAGCAGTACTTC; CDR3 protein: CASSESGTGGYEQYF
D gene: .; clone size: .; J gene: TRBJ1-1; V gene: TRBV12-3/TRBV12-4; CDR3 DNA: TGTGCCAGCACCTCAGGCCCTGGGGCTTTCTTT; CDR3 protein: CASTSGPGAFF
D gene: TRBD1; clone size: .; J gene: TRBJ2-1; V gene: TRBV6-5; CDR3 DNA: TGTGCCAGCAGTTTGGACAGGGCGCAGTTCTTC; CDR3 protein: CASSLDRAQFF
D gene: .; clone size: .; J gene: TRBJ1-2; V gene: TRBV6-5; CDR3 DNA: TGTGCCAGCAGTCCCCAGGGGTTATATGGCTACACCTTC; CDR3 protein: CASSPQGLYGYTF
D gene: .; clone size: few; J gene: TRBJ1-2; V gene: TRBV12-3/TRBV12-4; CDR3 DNA: TGTGCCAGCAGTTTGAGCCCTGACTATGGCTACACCTTC; CDR3 protein: CASSLSPDYGYTF
D gene: .; clone size: .; J gene: TRBJ2-1; V gene: TRBV5-1; CDR3 DNA: TGCGCCAGCAGCTTATCGTTTGGCGGTGAGCAGTTCTTC; CDR3 protein: CASSLSFGGEQFF
D gene: TRBD1; clone size: .; J gene: TRBJ2-3; V gene: TRBV4-2; CDR3 DNA: TGTGCCAGCAGCTCCCGGACAGGAATCACAGATACGCAGTATTTT; CDR3 protein: CASSSRTGITDTQYF
D gene: .; clone size: .; J gene: TRBJ2-2; V gene: TRBV6-4; CDR3 DNA: TGTGCCAGCAGTGGCCAGGGCGGCACCGGGGAGCTGTTTTTT; CDR3 protein: CASSGQGGTGELFF
D gene: TRBD2; clone size: .; J gene: TRBJ2-2; V gene: TRBV14; CDR3 DNA: TGTGCCAGCAGCCGGTGGGGACTAGCGGGGGTCACCGGGGAGCTGTTTTTT; CDR3 protein: CASSRWGLAGVTGELFF
D gene: TRBD1; clone size: once; J gene: TRBJ1-6; V gene: TRBV5-4; CDR3 DNA: TGTGCCAGCGGAAAGGGGGCTCAAAGCTCCTATAATTCACCCCTCCACTTT; CDR3 protein: CASGKGAQSSYNSPLHF